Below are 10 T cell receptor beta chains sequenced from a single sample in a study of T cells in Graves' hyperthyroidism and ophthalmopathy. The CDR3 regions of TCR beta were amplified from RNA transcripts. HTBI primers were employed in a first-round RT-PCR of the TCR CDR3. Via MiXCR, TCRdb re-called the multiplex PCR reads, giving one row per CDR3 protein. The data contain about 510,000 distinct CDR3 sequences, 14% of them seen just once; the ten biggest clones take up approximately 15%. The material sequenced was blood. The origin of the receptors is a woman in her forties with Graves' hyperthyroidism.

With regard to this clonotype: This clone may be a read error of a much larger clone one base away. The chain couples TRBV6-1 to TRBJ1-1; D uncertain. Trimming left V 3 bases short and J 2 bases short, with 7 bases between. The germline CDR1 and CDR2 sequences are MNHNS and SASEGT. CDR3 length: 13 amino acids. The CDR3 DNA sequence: TGTGCCAGCAGTGACACCGATAACACTGAAGCTTTCTTT. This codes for CASSDTDNTEAFF.

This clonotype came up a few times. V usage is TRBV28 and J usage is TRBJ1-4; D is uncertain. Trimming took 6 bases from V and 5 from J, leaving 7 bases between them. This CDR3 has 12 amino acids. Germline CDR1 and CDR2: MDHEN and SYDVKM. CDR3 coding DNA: TGTGCCAGCAGGGACCGAAATGAAAAACTGTTTTTT. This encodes CASRDRNEKLFF.

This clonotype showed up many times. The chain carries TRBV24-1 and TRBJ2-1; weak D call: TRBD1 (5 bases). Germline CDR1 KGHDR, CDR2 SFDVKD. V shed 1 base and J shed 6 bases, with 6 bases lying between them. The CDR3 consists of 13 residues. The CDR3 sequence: CATSDFQGNEQFF. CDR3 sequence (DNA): TGTGCCACCAGTGATTTCCAGGGCAATGAGCAGTTCTTC.

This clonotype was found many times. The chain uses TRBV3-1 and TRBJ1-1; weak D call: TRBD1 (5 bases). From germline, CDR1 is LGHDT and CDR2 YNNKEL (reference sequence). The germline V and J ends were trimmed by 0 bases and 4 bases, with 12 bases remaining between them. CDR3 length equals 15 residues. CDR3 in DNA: TGTGCCAGCAGCCAAGAAGGGGTAGGAGTCACTGAAGCTTTCTTT. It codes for CASSQEGVGVTEAFF.

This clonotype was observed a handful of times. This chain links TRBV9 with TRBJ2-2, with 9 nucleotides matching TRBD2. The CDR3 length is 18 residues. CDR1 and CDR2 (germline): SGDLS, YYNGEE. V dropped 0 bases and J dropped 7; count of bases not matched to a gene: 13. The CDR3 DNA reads TGTGCCAGCAGCGTAGCCCCTAGCGGGGTTCTGATTTACGGGGAGCTGTTTTTT. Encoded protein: CASSVAPSGVLIYGELFF.

The CDR3 spells CASSLSGRTIQLTYEQYF. The CDR3 region has the DNA TGCGCCAGCAGCTTGAGCGGGAGGACTATCCAATTAACCTACGAGCAGTACTTC. The chain combines TRBV5-1 with TRBJ2-7; TRBD2 aligns across 9 bases. V shed 1 base and J 2 bases; nucleotides not matched to a gene: 13. The CDR3 sequence is 18 residues long. CDR1 is SGHRS and CDR2 is YFSETQ in the germline V gene.

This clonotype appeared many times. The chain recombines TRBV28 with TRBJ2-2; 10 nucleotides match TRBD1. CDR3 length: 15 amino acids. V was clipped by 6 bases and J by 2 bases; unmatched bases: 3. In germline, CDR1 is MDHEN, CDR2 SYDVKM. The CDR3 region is CASRRTGGNTGELFF. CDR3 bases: TGTGCCAGCAGACGGACAGGGGGAAACACCGGGGAGCTGTTTTTT. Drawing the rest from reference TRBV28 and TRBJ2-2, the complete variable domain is DVKVTQSSRYLVKRTGEKVFLECVQDMDHENMFWYRQDPGLGLRLIYFSYDVKMKEKGDIPEGYSVSREKKERFSLILESASTNQTSMYLCASRRTGGNTGELFFGEGSRLTVL.

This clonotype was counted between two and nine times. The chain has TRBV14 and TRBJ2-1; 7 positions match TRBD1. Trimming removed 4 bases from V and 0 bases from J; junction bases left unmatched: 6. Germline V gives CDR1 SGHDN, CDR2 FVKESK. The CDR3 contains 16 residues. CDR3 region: CASSPDRALSYNEQFF. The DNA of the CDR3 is TGTGCCAGCAGCCCCGACAGGGCCCTCTCCTACAATGAGCAGTTCTTC.

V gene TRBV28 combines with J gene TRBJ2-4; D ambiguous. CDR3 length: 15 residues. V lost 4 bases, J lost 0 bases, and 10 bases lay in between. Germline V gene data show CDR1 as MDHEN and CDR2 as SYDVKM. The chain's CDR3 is CASSWQSLAKNIQYF. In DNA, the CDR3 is TGTGCCAGCAGTTGGCAGAGCCTAGCCAAAAACATTCAGTACTTC.

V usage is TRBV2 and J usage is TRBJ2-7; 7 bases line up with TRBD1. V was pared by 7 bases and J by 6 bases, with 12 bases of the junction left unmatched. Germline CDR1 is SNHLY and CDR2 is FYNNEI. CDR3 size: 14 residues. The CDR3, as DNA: TGTGCCAGCACCGGGTCAGGGGGAAGTCCCGAGCAGTACTTC. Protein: CASTGSGGSPEQYF.